This T cell receptor (beta chain) derives from a study of shared clonotypes between healthy human individuals. Findings of the study overall: Relative to clonotypes present in all four donors, those not shared had lower generation probabilities.

Free of recent acute infections or vaccinations, the donors were healthy HIV-negative adults. On sorted subsets, replicate PCRs used 150 to 250 ng DNA, or tens of thousands of T cell genomes. Sequencing was performed with immunoSEQ multiplex PCR; in TCRdb, only in-frame clones are kept and a portion is missing. The sample includes roughly 700,000 clones, around 74% of them seen just once. V lost 2 bases and J lost 2, with 12 bases in between. Germline lookup yields CDR1 MDHEN and CDR2 SYDVKM. The CDR3 is 15 residues long. There are a few counts of this clone. Its antigen is still unknown. This receptor was taken from a woman aged 25-40 years in good health. The sequencing sample was made of memory CD4+ T cells sorted from blood. The subset is: CD45RA-negative fraction. This chain uses TRBV28 with TRBJ1-2, with D tentatively TRBD1 (6 bases). DNA for the CDR3: TGTGCCAGCAGTTTAGGAGGGACATCGAACTATGGCTACACCTTC. Residues: CASSLGGTSNYGYTF.